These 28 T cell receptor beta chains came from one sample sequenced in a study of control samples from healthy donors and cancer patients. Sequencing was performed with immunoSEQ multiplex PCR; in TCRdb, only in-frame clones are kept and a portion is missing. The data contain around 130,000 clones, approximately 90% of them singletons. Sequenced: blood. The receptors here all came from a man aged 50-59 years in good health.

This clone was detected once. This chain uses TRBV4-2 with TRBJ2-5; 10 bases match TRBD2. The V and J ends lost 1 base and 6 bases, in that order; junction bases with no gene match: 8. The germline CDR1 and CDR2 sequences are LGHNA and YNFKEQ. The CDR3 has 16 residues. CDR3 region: CASSQASSGGMKTQYF. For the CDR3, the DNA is TGTGCCAGCAGCCAAGCGTCTAGCGGGGGTATGAAGACCCAGTACTTC.

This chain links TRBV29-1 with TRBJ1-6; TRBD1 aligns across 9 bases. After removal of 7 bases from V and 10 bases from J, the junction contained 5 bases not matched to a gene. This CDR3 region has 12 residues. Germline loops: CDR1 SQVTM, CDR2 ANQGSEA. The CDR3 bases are TGCAGCGCGAGCGGACAGGGGTCACCCCTCCACTTT. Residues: CSASGQGSPLHF.

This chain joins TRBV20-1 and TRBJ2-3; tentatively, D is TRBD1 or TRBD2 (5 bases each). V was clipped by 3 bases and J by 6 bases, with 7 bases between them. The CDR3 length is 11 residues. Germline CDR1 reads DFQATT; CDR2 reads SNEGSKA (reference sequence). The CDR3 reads CSASGADTQYF. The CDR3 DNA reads TGCAGTGCTAGCGGGGCTGATACGCAGTATTTT.

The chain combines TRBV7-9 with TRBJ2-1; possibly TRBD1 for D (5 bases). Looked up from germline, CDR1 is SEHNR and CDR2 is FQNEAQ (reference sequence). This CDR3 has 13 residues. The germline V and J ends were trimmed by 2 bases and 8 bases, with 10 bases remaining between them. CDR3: CASSLKQVDEQFF. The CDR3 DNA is TGTGCCAGCAGCTTAAAACAGGTTGATGAGCAGTTCTTC.

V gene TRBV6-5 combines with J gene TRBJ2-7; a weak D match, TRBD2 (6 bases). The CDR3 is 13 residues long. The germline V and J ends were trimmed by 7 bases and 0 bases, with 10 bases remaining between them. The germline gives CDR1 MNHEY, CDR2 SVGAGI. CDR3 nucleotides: TGTGCCAGCAAACCGGGACTCTCCTACGAGCAGTACTTC. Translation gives CASKPGLSYEQYF.

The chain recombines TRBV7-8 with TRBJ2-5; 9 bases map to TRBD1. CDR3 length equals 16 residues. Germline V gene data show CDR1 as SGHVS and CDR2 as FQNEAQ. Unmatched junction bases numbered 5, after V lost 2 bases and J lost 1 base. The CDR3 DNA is TGTGCCAGCAGCTTACGCCGGGACAGGGCCCAAGAGACCCAGTACTTC. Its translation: CASSLRRDRAQETQYF. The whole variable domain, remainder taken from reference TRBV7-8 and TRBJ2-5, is GAGVSQSPRYKVAKRGQDVALRCDPISGHVSLFWYQQALGQGPEFLTYFQNEAQLDKSGLPSDRFFAERPEGSVSTLKIQRTQQEDSAVYLCASSLRRDRAQETQYFGPGTRLLVL.

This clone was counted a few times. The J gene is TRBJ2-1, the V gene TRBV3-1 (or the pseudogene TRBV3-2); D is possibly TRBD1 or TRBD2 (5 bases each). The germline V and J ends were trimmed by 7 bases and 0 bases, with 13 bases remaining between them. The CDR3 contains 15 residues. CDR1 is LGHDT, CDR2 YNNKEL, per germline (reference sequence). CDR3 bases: TGTGCCAGCATCGGGGCCGAGAGCTCCTACAATGAGCAGTTCTTC. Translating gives CASIGAESSYNEQFF.

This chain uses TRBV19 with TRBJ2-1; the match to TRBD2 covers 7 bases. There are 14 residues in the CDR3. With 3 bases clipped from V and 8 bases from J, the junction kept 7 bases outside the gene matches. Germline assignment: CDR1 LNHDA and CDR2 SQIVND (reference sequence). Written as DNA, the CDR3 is TGTGCCAGTAGTATGACGGGGGGTATGGATGAGCAGTTCTTC. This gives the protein CASSMTGGMDEQFF.

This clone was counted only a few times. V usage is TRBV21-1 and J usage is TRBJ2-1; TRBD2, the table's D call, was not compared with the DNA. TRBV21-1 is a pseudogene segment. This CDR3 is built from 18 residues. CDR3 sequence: CASSKKQGRVRSYNEQFF. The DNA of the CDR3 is TGTGCCAGCAGCAAAAAGCAAGGGAGGGTACGGTCCTACAATGAGCAGTTCTTC.

The CDR3 DNA sequence: TGCGCCAGCAGCCCGACAGGGGGCTCTTCCTACGAGCAGTACTTC. This encodes CASSPTGGSSYEQYF. The chain has TRBV5-1 and TRBJ2-7; 10 bases map to TRBD1. This CDR3 contains 15 residues. From germline, CDR1 is SGHRS and CDR2 YFSETQ. V dropped 4 bases and J dropped 1; count of bases not matched to a gene: 5.

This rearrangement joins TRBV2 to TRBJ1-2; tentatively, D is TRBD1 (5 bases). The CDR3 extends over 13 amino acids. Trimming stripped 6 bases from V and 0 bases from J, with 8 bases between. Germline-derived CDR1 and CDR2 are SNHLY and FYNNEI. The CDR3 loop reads CASSGTANYGYTF. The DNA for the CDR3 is TGTGCCAGCAGCGGGACGGCTAACTATGGCTACACCTTC. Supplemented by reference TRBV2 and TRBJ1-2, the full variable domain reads EPEVTQTPSHQVTQMGQEVILRCVPISNHLYFYWYRQILGQKVEFLVSFYNNEISEKSEIFDDQFSVERPDGSNFTLKIRSTKLEDSAMYFCASSGTANYGYTFGSGTRLTVV.

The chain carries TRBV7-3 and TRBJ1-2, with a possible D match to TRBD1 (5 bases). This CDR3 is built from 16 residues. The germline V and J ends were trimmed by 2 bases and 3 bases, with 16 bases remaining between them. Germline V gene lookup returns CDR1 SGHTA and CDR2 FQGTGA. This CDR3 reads CASSLGALGRDYGYTF. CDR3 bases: TGTGCCAGCAGCTTAGGGGCCTTAGGCAGGGACTATGGCTACACCTTC.

The CDR3 DNA reads TGTGCCAGCAGCCCGGGGACAGGCCCCTATGGCTACACCTTC. Its translation is CASSPGTGPYGYTF. This sequence joins TRBV4-2 and TRBJ1-2; TRBD1 matches 8 bases. V trimming: 4 bases; J trimming: 4 bases; junction bases outside the gene matches: 5. CDR3 size: 14 residues. Germline assignment: CDR1 LGHNA and CDR2 YNFKEQ.

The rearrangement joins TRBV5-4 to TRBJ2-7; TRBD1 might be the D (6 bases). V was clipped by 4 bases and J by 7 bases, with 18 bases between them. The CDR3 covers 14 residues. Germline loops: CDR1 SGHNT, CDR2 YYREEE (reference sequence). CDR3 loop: CASSLSGVAGEQYF. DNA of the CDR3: TGTGCCAGCAGCCTCTCAGGGGTTGCAGGTGAGCAGTACTTC.

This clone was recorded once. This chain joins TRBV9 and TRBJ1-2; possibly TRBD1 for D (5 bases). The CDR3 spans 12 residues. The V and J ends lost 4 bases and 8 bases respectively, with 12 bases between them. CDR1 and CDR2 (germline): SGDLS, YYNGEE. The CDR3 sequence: CASSYTGSGYTF. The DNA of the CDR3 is TGTGCCAGCAGCTACACAGGTTCCGGCTACACCTTC.

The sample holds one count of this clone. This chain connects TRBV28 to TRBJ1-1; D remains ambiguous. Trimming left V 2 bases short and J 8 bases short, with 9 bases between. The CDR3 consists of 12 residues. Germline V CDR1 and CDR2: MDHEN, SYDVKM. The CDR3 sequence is CASSLTNYEAFF. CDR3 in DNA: TGTGCCAGCAGTTTAACCAATTACGAAGCTTTCTTT.

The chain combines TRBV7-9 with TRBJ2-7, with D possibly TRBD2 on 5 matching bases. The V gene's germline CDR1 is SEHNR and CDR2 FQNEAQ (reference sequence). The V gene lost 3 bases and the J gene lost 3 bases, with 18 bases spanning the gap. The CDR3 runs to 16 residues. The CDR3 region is CASSFGPAALHYEQYF. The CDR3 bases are TGTGCCAGCAGCTTCGGGCCAGCGGCGCTGCACTACGAGCAGTACTTC. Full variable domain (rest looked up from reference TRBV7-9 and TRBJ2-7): DTGVSQNPRHKITKRGQNVTFRCDPISEHNRLYWYRQTLGQGPEFLTYFQNEAQLEKSRLLSDRFSAERPKGSFSTLEIQRTEQGDSAMYLCASSFGPAALHYEQYFGPGTRLTVT.

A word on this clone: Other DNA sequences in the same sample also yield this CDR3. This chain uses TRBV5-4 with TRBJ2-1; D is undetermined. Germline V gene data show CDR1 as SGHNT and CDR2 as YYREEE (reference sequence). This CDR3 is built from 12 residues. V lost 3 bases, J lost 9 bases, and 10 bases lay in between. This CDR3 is CASSSGWGEQFF. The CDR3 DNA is TGTGCCAGCAGCTCCGGATGGGGTGAGCAGTTCTTC.

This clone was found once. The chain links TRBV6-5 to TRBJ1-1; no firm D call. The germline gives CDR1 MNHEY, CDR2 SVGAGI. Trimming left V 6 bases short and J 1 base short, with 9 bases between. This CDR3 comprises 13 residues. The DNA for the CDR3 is TGTGCCAGCAGCTTAACGAGGAACACTGAAGCTTTCTTT. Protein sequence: CASSLTRNTEAFF.

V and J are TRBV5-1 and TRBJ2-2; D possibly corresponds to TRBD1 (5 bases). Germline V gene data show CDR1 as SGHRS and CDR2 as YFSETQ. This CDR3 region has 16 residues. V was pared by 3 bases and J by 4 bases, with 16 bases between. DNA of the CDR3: TGCGCCAGCAGCTCCTCCCCACAGGCAGGCACCGGGGAGCTGTTTTTT. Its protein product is CASSSSPQAGTGELFF.

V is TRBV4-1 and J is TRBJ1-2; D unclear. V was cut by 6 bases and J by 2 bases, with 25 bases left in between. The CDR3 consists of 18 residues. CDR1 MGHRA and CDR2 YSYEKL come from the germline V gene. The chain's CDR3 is CASRPTDGNKQRNYGYTF. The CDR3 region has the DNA TGCGCCAGCAGACCTACGGACGGGAATAAGCAGAGGAACTATGGCTACACCTTC.

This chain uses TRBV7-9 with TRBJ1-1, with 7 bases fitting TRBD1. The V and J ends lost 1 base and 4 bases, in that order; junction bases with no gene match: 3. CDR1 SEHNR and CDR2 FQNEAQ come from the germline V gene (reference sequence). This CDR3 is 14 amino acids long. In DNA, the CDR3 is TGTGCCAGCAGCTTAGGCAGGGGGGCCACTGAAGCTTTCTTT. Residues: CASSLGRGATEAFF.

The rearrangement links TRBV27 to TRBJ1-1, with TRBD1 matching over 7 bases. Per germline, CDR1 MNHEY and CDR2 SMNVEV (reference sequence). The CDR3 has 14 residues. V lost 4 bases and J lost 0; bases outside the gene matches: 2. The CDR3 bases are TGTGCCAGCAGTTCACAGGGGATGAACACTGAAGCTTTCTTT. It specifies CASSSQGMNTEAFF.

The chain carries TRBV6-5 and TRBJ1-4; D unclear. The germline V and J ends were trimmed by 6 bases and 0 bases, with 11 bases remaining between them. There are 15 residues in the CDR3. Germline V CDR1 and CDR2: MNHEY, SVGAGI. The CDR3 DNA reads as TGTGCCAGCAGGCCTGTTTCTGCAACTAATGAAAAACTGTTTTTT. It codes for CASRPVSATNEKLFF.

This CDR3 reads CASSEERKRDTEAFF. The CDR3 nucleotides read TGTGCCAGCAGTGAAGAGAGGAAACGGGACACTGAAGCTTTCTTT. This sequence joins TRBV6-1 and TRBJ1-1, with D unclear. V lost 1 base to trimming and J lost 3 bases, with 12 bases between them. Germline V gives CDR1 MNHNS, CDR2 SASEGT. The length of the CDR3 is 15 residues.

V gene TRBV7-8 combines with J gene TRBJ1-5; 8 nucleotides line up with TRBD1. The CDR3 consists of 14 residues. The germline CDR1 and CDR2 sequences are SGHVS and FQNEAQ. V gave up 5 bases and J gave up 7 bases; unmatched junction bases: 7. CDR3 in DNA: TGTGCCAGCAGCGCAGGGACAGGTTACCAGCCCCAGCATTTT. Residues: CASSAGTGYQPQHF. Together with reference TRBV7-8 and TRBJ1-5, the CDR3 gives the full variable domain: GAGVSQSPRYKVAKRGQDVALRCDPISGHVSLFWYQQALGQGPEFLTYFQNEAQLDKSGLPSDRFFAERPEGSVSTLKIQRTQQEDSAVYLCASSAGTGYQPQHFGDGTRLSIL.

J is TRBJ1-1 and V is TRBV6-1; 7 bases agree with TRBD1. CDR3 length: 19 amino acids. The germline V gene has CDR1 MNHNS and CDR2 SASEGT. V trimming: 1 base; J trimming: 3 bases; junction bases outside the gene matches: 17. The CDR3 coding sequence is TGTGCCAGCAGTGAAGAGGGCCCGGGACAGACTTTTGCGGACACTGAAGCTTTCTTT. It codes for CASSEEGPGQTFADTEAFF.

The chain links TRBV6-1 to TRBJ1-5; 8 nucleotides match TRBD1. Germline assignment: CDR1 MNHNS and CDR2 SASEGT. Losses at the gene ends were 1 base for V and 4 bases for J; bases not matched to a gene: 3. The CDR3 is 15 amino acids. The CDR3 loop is CASSEVRTGNQPQHF. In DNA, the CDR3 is TGTGCCAGCAGTGAAGTAAGGACAGGGAATCAGCCCCAGCATTTT.